The clone carrying this TCR beta chain was detected ten times or more. Trimming at V came to 4 bases and at J to 5 bases, leaving 5 bases not matched to a gene. CDR1 MGHDK and CDR2 SYGVNS come from the germline V gene. This CDR3 region has 15 residues. The data stem from a study of T cells in Graves' hyperthyroidism and ophthalmopathy. Amplification of TCR beta CDR3 regions used RNA as the template. Carried out on the TCR CDR3, a first-round RT-PCR used the HTBI primer set. From the multiplex PCR reads, TCRdb called clonotypes with MiXCR, one entry per CDR3 protein. The sample has about 520,000 distinct CDR3 sequences, roughly 20% seen once; the top ten hold approximately 26%.

V usage is TRBV25-1 and J usage is TRBJ2-2, with 9 bases that match TRBD1. The TCR originated in a man between 18 and 29 years old with Graves' hyperthyroidism. Sequencing was done on a sample of blood. CDR3 DNA: TGTGCCAGCAGTGTAGGGGACAGGGAGACCGGGGAGCTGTTTTTT. Amino acid sequence: CASSVGDRETGELFF.